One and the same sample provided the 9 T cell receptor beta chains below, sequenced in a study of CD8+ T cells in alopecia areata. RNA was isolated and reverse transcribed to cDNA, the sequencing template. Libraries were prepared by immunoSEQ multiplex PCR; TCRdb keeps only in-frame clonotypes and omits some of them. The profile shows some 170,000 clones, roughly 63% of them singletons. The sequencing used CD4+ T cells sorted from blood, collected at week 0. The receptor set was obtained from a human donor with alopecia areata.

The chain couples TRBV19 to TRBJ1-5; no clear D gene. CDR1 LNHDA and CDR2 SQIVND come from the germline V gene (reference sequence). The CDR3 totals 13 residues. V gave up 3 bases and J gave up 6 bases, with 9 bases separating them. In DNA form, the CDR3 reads TGTGCCAGTAGTATCCAAAGGTCTCAGCCCCAGCATTTT. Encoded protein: CASSIQRSQPQHF.

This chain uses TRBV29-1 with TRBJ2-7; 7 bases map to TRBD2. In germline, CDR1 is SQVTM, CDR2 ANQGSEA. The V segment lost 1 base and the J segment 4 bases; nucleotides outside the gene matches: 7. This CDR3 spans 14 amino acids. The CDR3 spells CSVEVIGRRYEQYF. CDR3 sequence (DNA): TGCAGCGTTGAAGTCATCGGGAGGCGGTACGAGCAGTACTTC.

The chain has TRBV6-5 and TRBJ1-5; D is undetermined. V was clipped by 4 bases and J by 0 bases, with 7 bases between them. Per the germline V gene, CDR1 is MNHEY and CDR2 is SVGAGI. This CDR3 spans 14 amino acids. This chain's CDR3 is CASSSQYSNQPQHF. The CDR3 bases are TGTGCCAGCAGTTCTCAATATAGCAATCAGCCCCAGCATTTT.

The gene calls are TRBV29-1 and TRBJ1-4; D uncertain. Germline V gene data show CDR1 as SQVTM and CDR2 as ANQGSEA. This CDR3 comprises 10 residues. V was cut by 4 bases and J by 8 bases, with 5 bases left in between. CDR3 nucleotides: TGCAGCGTTGGAAGAGAAAAACTGTTTTTT. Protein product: CSVGREKLFF.

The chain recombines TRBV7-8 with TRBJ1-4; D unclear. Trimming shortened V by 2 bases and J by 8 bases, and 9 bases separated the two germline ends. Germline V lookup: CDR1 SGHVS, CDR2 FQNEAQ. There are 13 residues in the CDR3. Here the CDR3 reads CASSLSDGEKLFF. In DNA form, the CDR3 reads TGTGCCAGCAGCTTAAGCGATGGGGAAAAACTGTTTTTT.

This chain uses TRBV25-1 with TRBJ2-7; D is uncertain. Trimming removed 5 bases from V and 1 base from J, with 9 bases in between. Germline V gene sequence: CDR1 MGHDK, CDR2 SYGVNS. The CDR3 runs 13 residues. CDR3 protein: CASSRSPSYEQYF. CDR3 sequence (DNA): TGTGCCAGCAGTCGCTCACCATCCTACGAGCAGTACTTC.

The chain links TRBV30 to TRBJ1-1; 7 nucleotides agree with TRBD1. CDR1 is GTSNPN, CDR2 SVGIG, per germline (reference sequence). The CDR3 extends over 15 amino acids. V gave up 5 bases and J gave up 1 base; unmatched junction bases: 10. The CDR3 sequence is CAWRAGDRKNTEAFF. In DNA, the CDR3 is TGTGCCTGGCGCGCTGGGGACAGAAAGAACACTGAAGCTTTCTTT. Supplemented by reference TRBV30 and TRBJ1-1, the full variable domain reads SQTIHQWPATLVQPVGSPLSLECTVEGTSNPNLYWYRQAAGRGLQLLFYSVGIGQISSEVPQNLSASRPQDRQFILSSKKLLLSDSGFYLCAWRAGDRKNTEAFFGQGTRLTVV.

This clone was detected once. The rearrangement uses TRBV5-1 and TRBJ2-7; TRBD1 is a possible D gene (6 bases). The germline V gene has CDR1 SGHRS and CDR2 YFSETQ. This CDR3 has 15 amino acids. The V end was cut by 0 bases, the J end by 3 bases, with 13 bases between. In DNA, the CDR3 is TGCGCCAGCAGCTTGGAACCAGGGGAAAACTACGAGCAGTACTTC. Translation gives CASSLEPGENYEQYF.

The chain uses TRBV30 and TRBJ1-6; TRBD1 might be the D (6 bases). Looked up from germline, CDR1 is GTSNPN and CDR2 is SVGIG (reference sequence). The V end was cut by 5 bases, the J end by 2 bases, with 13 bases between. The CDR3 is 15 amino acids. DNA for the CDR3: TGTGCCTGGGGGTCCGGGACACCCTATAATTCACCCCTCCACTTT. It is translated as CAWGSGTPYNSPLHF.